These 14 T cell receptor beta chains came from one sample sequenced in a study of T cells after yellow fever vaccination. TCRdb used MiXCR to reprocess the 5' RACE reads, holding one entry per CDR3 protein. The sample includes about 340,000 distinct CDR3 sequences, 9.5% to 15% seen only once; the top ten take 3.2%. This specimen consisted of CD4+ T cells sorted from PBMCs, obtained 15 days after the yellow fever booster vaccination. All receptors come from a young man who received the YFV17D yellow fever vaccine.

The chain uses TRBV5-1 and TRBJ2-2, with D possibly TRBD1 on 6 matching bases. V was shortened by 3 bases and J by 8 bases, with 17 bases between the two germline ends. The CDR3 length is 15 residues. The germline V gene encodes CDR1 SGHRS and CDR2 YFSETQ. The CDR3 reads CASSSDGQSSGELFF. The CDR3, as DNA: TGCGCCAGCAGCTCCGACGGACAGTCGTCTGGGGAGCTGTTTTTT.

This clonotype has just a few counts. The rearrangement uses TRBV7-2 and TRBJ2-1, with TRBD2 matching 9 bases. CDR1 is SGHTA and CDR2 is FQGNSA in the germline V gene. This CDR3 is built from 15 residues. V lost 1 base to trimming and J lost 9 bases; unmatched junction nucleotides: 7. Here the CDR3 reads CASSLVTAGGGEQFF. DNA of the CDR3: TGTGCCAGCAGCTTAGTGACAGCGGGGGGTGGTGAGCAGTTCTTC.

The table lists this clonotype with a few counts. The rearrangement joins TRBV18 to TRBJ2-3; D is perhaps TRBD2 (6 bases). The V gene lost 0 bases and the J gene lost 3 bases, with 13 bases spanning the gap. Germline V gives CDR1 KGHSH, CDR2 LQKENI. This CDR3 contains 16 residues. This CDR3 is CASSPPGLTATDTQYF. The CDR3 bases are TGTGCCAGCTCACCACCGGGACTCACGGCGACAGATACGCAGTATTTT.

The chain joins TRBV29-1 to TRBJ2-1; weak D call: TRBD2 (7 bases). CDR3 length: 13 residues. Per the germline V gene, CDR1 is SQVTM and CDR2 is ANQGSEA. V lost 4 bases, J lost 8 bases, and 15 bases lay in between. Here the CDR3 DNA reads TGCAGCGTTGGGGGGGGCAACAGCGATGAGCAGTTCTTC. Its translation: CSVGGGNSDEQFF.

The rearrangement uses TRBV6-6 and TRBJ2-3; 7 bases align to TRBD2. Germline V gene sequence: CDR1 MNHNY, CDR2 SVGAGI (reference sequence). Germline trimming cut 2 bases from V and 2 bases from J; bases unmatched to any gene: 4. CDR3 size: 15 residues. The CDR3 reads CASSYGGGFTDTQYF. Here the CDR3 DNA reads TGTGCCAGCAGTTACGGGGGGGGTTTCACAGATACGCAGTATTTT.

This clonotype has a count of ten or more. The chain links TRBV12-3 or TRBV12-4 to TRBJ2-1; D remains unclear. With 3 bases removed from V and 5 bases from J, the gap between germline ends came to 11 bases. There are 14 residues in the CDR3. The CDR3 region has the DNA TGTGCCAGCAGTTTCCTGGCCCTAAACAATGAGCAGTTCTTC. This translates into CASSFLALNNEQFF.

This clonotype was counted between two and nine times. The V and J genes are TRBV6-1 and TRBJ2-1, with 9 bases lining up with TRBD2. Losses at the gene ends were 1 base for V and 7 bases for J; bases not matched to a gene: 8. Germline V gene data show CDR1 as MNHNS and CDR2 as SASEGT. The CDR3 has 16 amino acids. Written as DNA, the CDR3 is TGTGCCAGCAGTGAAGTCGGGCGGGGGGGCAGGAATGAGCAGTTCTTC. Its protein is CASSEVGRGGRNEQFF.

This clonotype was detected only a few times. The chain is built from TRBV28 and TRBJ1-2, with D possibly TRBD1 on 6 matching bases. Germline V lookup: CDR1 MDHEN, CDR2 SYDVKM. This CDR3 contains 14 residues. V gave up 5 bases and J gave up 3 bases, with 13 bases separating them. In DNA form, the CDR3 reads TGTGCCAGCAGTACAGGGTCGGCCTACTATGGCTACACCTTC. Protein sequence: CASSTGSAYYGYTF.

The chain couples TRBV24-1 to TRBJ2-3; 9 bases map to TRBD2. Germline CDR1 reads KGHDR; CDR2 reads SFDVKD. The CDR3 is 16 residues long. The ends lost 4 bases at V and 5 bases at J; junction bases unmatched: 9. The DNA for the CDR3 is TGTGCCACCAGTGACCCCCCTAGCGGGGCGGGAGATACGCAGTATTTT. This sequence encodes CATSDPPSGAGDTQYF.

The chain carries TRBV12-3 or TRBV12-4 and TRBJ2-2, with 7 bases that match TRBD1. The junction had 8 bases not matched to a gene; V was cut back by 6 bases and J by 4 bases. The CDR3 extends over 15 amino acids. CDR3 sequence (DNA): TGTGCCAGCAGCTTTACAGGGGCCGTCACCGGGGAGCTGTTTTTT. Protein sequence: CASSFTGAVTGELFF.

This clonotype showed up just a few times. The CDR3 sequence: CASTAWAGGPGNEQFF. As DNA, the CDR3 is TGTGCCAGCACCGCGTGGGCGGGGGGGCCAGGCAATGAGCAGTTCTTC. This chain connects TRBV12-3 or TRBV12-4 to TRBJ2-1; TRBD2 matches at 9 bases. The CDR3 runs 16 residues. After removal of 7 bases from V and 6 bases from J, the junction contained 13 bases not matched to a gene.

This chain links TRBV2 with TRBJ1-1; tentatively, D is TRBD1 (6 bases). V lost 6 bases to trimming and J lost 5 bases, with 22 bases between them. The CDR3 is made up of 16 amino acids. The germline V gene has CDR1 SNHLY and CDR2 FYNNEI. CDR3 sequence reads: CASSPGVGLRETEAFF. The CDR3 DNA sequence: TGTGCCAGCAGCCCAGGGGTGGGCCTTAGGGAGACTGAAGCTTTCTTT.

CDR3 in amino acids: CASSVEGEQQAFF. CDR3 nucleotides: TGTGCCAGCAGCGTAGAGGGGGAGCAACAAGCTTTCTTT. The genes are TRBV9 and TRBJ1-1, with a possible D match to TRBD1 (6 bases). CDR1 is SGDLS, CDR2 YYNGEE, per germline. Trimming shortened V by 0 bases and J by 9 bases, and 12 bases separated the two germline ends. The CDR3 runs 13 residues.

Of note for this clonotype: This likely comes from a read error, as the CDR3 has no conserved phenylalanine or tryptophan at its end. No DNA is shown, since the ends of the CDR3 on it are uncertain; the CDR3 is the one TCRdb lists. The V call is TRBV5-6, the J call TRBJ2-1; the D call TRBD1 from the table was never checked on the DNA. Germline V gene sequence: CDR1 SGHDT, CDR2 YYEEEE. The CDR3 sequence runs 14 residues, both termini included. The CDR3 sequence is CASSLTPNGTPGLV.